A single sample gave rise to the 2 T cell receptor beta chains below, sequenced in a study of T-cell memory formation after mild COVID-19 (dated by TCRdb to the early 2020s). Library method: 5' RACE. The sequencer was an Illumina NovaSeq 6000. TCRdb reran the public reads through fastp at Q25 and MiXCR, keeping productive beta chains. Identical CDR3 proteins give one entry, which carries the most common genes and DNA. The sample table holds around 130,000 distinct CDR3 sequences, of which around 15% were seen once. The ten largest clones represent about 26% of the sample. Sample: PBMCs or a T cell subset sorted from them (not recorded which). The receptor source for this set is an adult woman who had mild COVID-19 (a few samples of this study predate the infection). The sample titles of this study are shuffled in the database, so cell type and time point are left out; the donor was told from shared clones.

This clonotype has just a few counts. The rearrangement joins TRBV4-1 to TRBJ2-7; D is perhaps TRBD1 (6 bases). The CDR3 totals 15 residues. From germline, CDR1 is MGHRA and CDR2 YSYEKL. Trimming shortened V by 3 bases and J by 1 base, and 13 bases separated the two germline ends. The CDR3 region has the DNA TGCGCCAGCAGCCAGGAACAGGGCCCTTCCTACGAGCAGTACTTC. It codes for CASSQEQGPSYEQYF.

This clonotype was picked up many times. J is TRBJ2-7 and V is TRBV7-9; D unclear. There are 13 residues in the CDR3. The germline gives CDR1 SEHNR, CDR2 FQNEAQ (reference sequence). V was shortened by 2 bases and J by 7 bases, with 12 bases between the two germline ends. Here the CDR3 DNA reads TGTGCCAGCAGCTTATCGGCGGATTATGAGCAGTACTTC. It is translated as CASSLSADYEQYF.